The 14 T cell receptor beta chains reported below all come from one sample, sequenced in a study of cytomegalovirus exposure and HLA in healthy donors. The PCR made use of 60 Vbeta and 13 Jbeta primers. Profiled with immunoSEQ multiplex PCR; TCRdb holds only in-frame clones, not every one. This table holds around 88,000 clones, around 74% found once. Sequenced material: PBMCs. The receptor set was obtained from a man aged 50 to 59 in good health and CMV-seropositive.

V is TRBV13 and J is TRBJ1-4; TRBD1 aligns across 10 bases. The CDR3 totals 15 residues. CDR1 is PRHDT and CDR2 is FYEKMQ in the germline V gene (reference sequence). V shed 5 bases, J shed 8 bases, and the junction held 8 bases outside the gene matches. CDR3 protein: CASSGRTGGREKLFF. The CDR3 nucleotides read TGTGCCAGCAGCGGGCGGACAGGGGGGCGCGAAAAACTGTTTTTT.

The chain is built from TRBV7-8 and TRBJ1-1, with 8 bases matching TRBD1. CDR1 is SGHVS, CDR2 FQNEAQ, per germline. V gave up 5 bases and J gave up 0 bases; unmatched junction bases: 5. The CDR3 consists of 15 residues. The CDR3 region has the DNA TGTGCCAGCAGCGGGACAGGCGCTATGAACACTGAAGCTTTCTTT. It encodes CASSGTGAMNTEAFF.

The genes are TRBV7-9 and TRBJ2-1; 14 bases align to TRBD2. V was pared by 3 bases and J by 10 bases, with 8 bases of the junction left unmatched. Germline lookup yields CDR1 SEHNR and CDR2 FQNEAQ (reference sequence). CDR3 length: 16 residues. CDR3 region: CASSLTSGGALGEQFF. The CDR3 DNA follows: TGTGCCAGCAGCTTGACTAGCGGGGGGGCTCTGGGCGAGCAGTTCTTC. Drawing the rest from reference TRBV7-9 and TRBJ2-1, the complete variable domain is DTGVSQNPRHKITKRGQNVTFRCDPISEHNRLYWYRQTLGQGPEFLTYFQNEAQLEKSRLLSDRFSAERPKGSFSTLEIQRTEQGDSAMYLCASSLTSGGALGEQFFGPGTRLTVL.

This clone was recorded once. The CDR3 protein is CASSIDSGPPYNEQFF. The CDR3 nucleotides read TGTGCCAGTAGTATAGATAGCGGGCCCCCCTACAATGAGCAGTTCTTC. This chain joins TRBV19 and TRBJ2-1; 7 bases are shared with TRBD2. V shed 0 bases and J 2 bases; nucleotides not matched to a gene: 4. Per the germline V gene, CDR1 is LNHDA and CDR2 is SQIVND (reference sequence). This CDR3 has 16 residues.

DNA for the CDR3: TGTGCCAGCAGTTCCTCGGGACAGGGGGTTAGTGGCTACACCTTC. This translates into CASSSSGQGVSGYTF. The chain joins TRBV27 to TRBJ1-2; TRBD1 agrees at 11 bases. CDR3 length equals 15 residues. The J segment lost 7 bases and the V segment lost 4 bases, leaving 8 bases of the junction unmatched. The V gene's germline CDR1 is MNHEY and CDR2 SMNVEV (reference sequence).

This clone came up a few times. The V gene is TRBV6-5, the J gene TRBJ1-5; weak D call: TRBD1 (6 bases). The germline V gene has CDR1 MNHEY and CDR2 SVGAGI. V lost 6 bases and J 4 bases, leaving 16 bases between the germline ends. CDR3 length: 15 residues. Here the CDR3 DNA reads TGTGCCAGCAGCCCCGTGGCAGGGGTTAATCAGCCCCAGCATTTT. Translating it yields CASSPVAGVNQPQHF.

As concerns this clone: A read error may produce the germline difference seen at one junction end. The chain recombines TRBV6-5 with TRBJ1-2, with D perhaps TRBD1 (6 bases). Germline V CDR1 and CDR2: MNHEY, SVGAGI. This CDR3 is built from 12 residues. CDR3 region: CASRMDSYGYPF. DNA of the CDR3: TGTGCCAGCAGGATGGACAGCTATGGCTACCCCTTC.

The chain has TRBV6-9 and TRBJ1-5; tentatively, D is TRBD1 (6 bases). Trimming stripped 9 bases from V and 0 bases from J, with 9 bases between. The CDR3 is made up of 13 amino acids. The germline V gene encodes CDR1 MNHGY and CDR2 SVAAGI. CDR3 sequence reads: CARGQYSNQPQHF. The CDR3 nucleotides are TGTGCCAGAGGACAGTATAGCAATCAGCCCCAGCATTTT.

The chain carries TRBV19 and TRBJ1-6, with D unresolved. Per germline, CDR1 LNHDA and CDR2 SQIVND (reference sequence). The V gene lost 3 bases and the J gene lost 9 bases, with 15 bases spanning the gap. The length of the CDR3 is 15 residues. CDR3 DNA sequence: TGTGCCAGTAGTATGGGCAGCTTGGTCGGTTCACCCCTCCACTTT. Encoded protein: CASSMGSLVGSPLHF.

This chain joins TRBV10-3 and TRBJ1-1; 9 positions agree with TRBD1. Trimming took 10 bases from V and 6 from J; bases not matched to a gene: 9. Looked up from germline, CDR1 is ENHRY and CDR2 is SYGVKD. The CDR3 length is 13 residues. The DNA for the CDR3 is TGTGCCACTCGAGGGACAGGGAGGGCTGAAGCTTTCTTT. Translation gives CATRGTGRAEAFF.

There are a few counts of this clone. The chain is built from TRBV6-5 and TRBJ1-2, with D tentatively TRBD1 (6 bases). The germline gives CDR1 MNHEY, CDR2 SVGAGI. The CDR3 contains 13 residues. Trimming removed 7 bases at V and 7 bases at J, with 16 bases between. The CDR3 here is CASTHRGRGGYTF. The CDR3 coding sequence is TGTGCCAGCACCCATAGGGGGAGAGGTGGCTACACCTTC.

The chain recombines TRBV9 with TRBJ2-3; the D gene is possibly TRBD2 (6 bases). This CDR3 region has 16 residues. Trimming took 4 bases from V and 2 from J, leaving 17 bases between them. Germline V gene lookup returns CDR1 SGDLS and CDR2 YYNGEE. This chain's CDR3 is CASSTTGTSSTDTQYF. For the CDR3, the DNA is TGTGCCAGCAGCACGACCGGGACTTCCTCCACAGATACGCAGTATTTT. The full variable domain, with the rest looked up from reference TRBV9 and TRBJ2-3, is DSGVTQTPKHLITATGQRVTLRCSPRSGDLSVYWYQQSLDQGLQFLIQYYNGEERAKGNILERFSAQQFPDLHSELNLSSLELGDSALYFCASSTTGTSSTDTQYFGPGTRLTVL.

Regarding this clone: The germline gene is not matched at one end of the junction; a read error may be the cause. The chain employs TRBV28 and TRBJ1-5; 7 nucleotides agree with TRBD1. The CDR3 spans 16 residues. Germline V gene data show CDR1 as MDHEN and CDR2 as SYDVKM. The CDR3 reads CASSPPGTDSNQPQNF. In DNA form, the CDR3 reads TGTGCCAGCAGTCCACCCGGGACAGATAGCAATCAGCCCCAGAATTTT.

J is TRBJ1-6 and V is TRBV7-9; D might be TRBD1 (5 bases). The germline V gene encodes CDR1 SEHNR and CDR2 FQNEAQ (reference sequence). Trimming shortened V by 11 bases and J by 5 bases, and 16 bases separated the two germline ends. The CDR3 extends over 14 amino acids. The CDR3 DNA reads as TGTGCCGCTGGGGGGGATTGGGATAATTCACCCCTCCACTTT. As protein: CAAGGDWDNSPLHF.